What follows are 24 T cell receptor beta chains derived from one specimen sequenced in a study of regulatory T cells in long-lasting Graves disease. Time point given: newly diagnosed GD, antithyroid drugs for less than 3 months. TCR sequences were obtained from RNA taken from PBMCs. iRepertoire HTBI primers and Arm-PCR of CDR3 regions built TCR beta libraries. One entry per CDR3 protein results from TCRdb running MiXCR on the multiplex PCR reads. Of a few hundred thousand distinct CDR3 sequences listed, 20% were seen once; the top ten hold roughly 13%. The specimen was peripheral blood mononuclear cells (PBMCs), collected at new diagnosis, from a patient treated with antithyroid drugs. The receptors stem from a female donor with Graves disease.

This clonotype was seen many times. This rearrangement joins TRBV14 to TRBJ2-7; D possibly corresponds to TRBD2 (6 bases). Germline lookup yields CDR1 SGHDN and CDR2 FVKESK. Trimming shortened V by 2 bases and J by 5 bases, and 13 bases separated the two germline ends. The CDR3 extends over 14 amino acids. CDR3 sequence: CASSQQTRIDEQYF. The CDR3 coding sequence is TGTGCCAGCAGCCAACAGACTAGAATCGACGAGCAGTACTTC.

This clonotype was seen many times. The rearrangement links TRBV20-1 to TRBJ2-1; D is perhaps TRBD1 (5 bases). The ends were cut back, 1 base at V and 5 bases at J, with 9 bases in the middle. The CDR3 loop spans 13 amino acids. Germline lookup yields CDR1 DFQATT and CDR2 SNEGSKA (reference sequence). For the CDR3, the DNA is TGCAGTGCTAGAGGCGACAGAGACAATGAGCAGTTCTTC. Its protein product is CSARGDRDNEQFF.

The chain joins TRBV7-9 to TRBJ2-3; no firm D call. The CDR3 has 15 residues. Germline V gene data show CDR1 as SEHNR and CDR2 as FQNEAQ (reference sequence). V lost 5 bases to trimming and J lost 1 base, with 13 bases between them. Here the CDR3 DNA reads TGTGCCAGCAGCCAATCCAGCGCCGGCACAGATACGCAGTATTTT. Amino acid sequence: CASSQSSAGTDTQYF.

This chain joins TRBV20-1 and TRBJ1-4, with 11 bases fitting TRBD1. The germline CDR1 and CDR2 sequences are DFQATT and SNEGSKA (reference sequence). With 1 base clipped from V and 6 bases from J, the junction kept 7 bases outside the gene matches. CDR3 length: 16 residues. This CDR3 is CSARARRTGGHEKLFF. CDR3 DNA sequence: TGCAGTGCTAGAGCCAGAAGGACAGGGGGCCATGAAAAACTGTTTTTT.

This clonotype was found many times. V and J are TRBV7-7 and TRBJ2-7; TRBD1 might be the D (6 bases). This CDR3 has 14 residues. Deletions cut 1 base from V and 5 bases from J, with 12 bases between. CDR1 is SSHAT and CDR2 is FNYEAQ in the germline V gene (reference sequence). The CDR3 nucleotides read TGTGCCAGCAGCTTAGGTGGGACAAAGGACGAGCAGTACTTC. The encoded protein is CASSLGGTKDEQYF.

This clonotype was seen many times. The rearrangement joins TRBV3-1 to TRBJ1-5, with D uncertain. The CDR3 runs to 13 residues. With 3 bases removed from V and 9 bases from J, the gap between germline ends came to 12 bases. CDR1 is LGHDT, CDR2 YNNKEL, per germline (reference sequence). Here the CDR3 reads CASSQTAVGPQHF. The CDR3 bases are TGTGCCAGCAGCCAGACCGCTGTAGGGCCCCAGCATTTT.

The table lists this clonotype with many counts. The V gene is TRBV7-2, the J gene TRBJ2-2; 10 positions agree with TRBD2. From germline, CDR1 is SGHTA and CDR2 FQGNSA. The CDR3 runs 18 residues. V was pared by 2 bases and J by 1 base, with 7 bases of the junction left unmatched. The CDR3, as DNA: TGTGCCAGCAGCTTAAGGGTTACTAGCGGGAAGAACACCGGGGAGCTGTTTTTT. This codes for CASSLRVTSGKNTGELFF.

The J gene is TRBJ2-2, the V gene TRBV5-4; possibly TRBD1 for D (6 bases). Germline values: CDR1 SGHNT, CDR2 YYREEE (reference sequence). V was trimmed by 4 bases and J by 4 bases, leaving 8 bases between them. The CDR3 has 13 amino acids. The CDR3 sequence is CASSKDSTGELFF. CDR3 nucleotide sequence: TGTGCCAGCAGCAAGGACAGCACCGGGGAGCTGTTTTTT.

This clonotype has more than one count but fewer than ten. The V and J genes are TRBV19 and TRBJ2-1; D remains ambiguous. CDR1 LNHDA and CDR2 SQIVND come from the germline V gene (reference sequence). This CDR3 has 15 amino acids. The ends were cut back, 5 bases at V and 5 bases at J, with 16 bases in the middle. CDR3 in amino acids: CASSVKWARDNEQFF. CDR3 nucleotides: TGTGCCAGTAGTGTGAAGTGGGCACGAGACAATGAGCAGTTCTTC.

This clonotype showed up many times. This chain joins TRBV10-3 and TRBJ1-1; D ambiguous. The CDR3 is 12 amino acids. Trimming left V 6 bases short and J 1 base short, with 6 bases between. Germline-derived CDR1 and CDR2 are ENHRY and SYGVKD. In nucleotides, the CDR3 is TGTGCCATCAGACCGGGGAACACTGAAGCTTTCTTT. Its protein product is CAIRPGNTEAFF.

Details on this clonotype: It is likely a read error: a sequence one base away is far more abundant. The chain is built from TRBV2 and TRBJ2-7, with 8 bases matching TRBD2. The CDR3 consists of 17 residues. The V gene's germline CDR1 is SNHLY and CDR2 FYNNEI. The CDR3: CASSYTPSGGRRYVQYF. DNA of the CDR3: TGTGCCAGCAGTTACACCCCAAGCGGGGGCCGACGCTACGTGCAGTACTTC.

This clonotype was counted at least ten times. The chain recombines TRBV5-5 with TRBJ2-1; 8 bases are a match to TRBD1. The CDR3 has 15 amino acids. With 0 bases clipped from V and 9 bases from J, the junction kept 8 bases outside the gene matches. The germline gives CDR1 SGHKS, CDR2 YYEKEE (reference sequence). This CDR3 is CASSLGQGAGGEQFF. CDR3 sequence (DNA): TGTGCCAGCAGCTTGGGGCAGGGGGCCGGCGGTGAGCAGTTCTTC.

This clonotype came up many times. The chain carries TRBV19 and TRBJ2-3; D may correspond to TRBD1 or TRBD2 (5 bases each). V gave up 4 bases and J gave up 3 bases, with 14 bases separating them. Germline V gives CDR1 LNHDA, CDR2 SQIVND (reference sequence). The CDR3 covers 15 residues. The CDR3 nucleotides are TGTGCCAGTAGTAGTGGGGGAACGCGAACAGATACGCAGTATTTT. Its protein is CASSSGGTRTDTQYF. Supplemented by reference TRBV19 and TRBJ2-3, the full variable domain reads DGGITQSPKYLFRKEGQNVTLSCEQNLNHDAMYWYRQDPGQGLRLIYYSQIVNDFQKGDIAEGYSVSREKKESFPLTVTSAQKNPTAFYLCASSSGGTRTDTQYFGPGTRLTVL.

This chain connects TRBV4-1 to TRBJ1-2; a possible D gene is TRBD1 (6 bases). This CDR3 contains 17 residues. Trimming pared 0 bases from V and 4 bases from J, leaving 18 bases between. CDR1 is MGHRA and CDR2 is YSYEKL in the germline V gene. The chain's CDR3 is CASSQEIWGAQGYGYTF. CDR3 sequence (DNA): TGCGCCAGCAGCCAAGAGATCTGGGGGGCGCAGGGCTATGGCTACACCTTC.

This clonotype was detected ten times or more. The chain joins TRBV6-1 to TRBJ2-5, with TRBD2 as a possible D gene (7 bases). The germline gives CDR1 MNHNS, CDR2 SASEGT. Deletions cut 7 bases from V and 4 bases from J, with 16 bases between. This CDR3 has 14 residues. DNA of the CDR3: TGTGCCAGCACCCTAAGGAGGGGGGGAGAGACCCAGTACTTC. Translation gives CASTLRRGGETQYF.

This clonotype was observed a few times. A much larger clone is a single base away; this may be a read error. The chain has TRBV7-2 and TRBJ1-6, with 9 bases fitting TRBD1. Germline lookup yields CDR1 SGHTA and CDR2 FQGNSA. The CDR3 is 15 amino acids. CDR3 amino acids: CASSFERTGVSPPHF. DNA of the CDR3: TGTGCCAGCAGCTTCGAAAGGACAGGGGTTTCACCCCCCCACTTT.

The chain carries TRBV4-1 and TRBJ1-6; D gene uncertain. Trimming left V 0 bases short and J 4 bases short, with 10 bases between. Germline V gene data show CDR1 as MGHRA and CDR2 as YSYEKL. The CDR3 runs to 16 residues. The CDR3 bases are TGCGCCAGCAGCCAAGATGGGCAGGCGTATAATTCACCCCTCCACTTT. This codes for CASSQDGQAYNSPLHF.

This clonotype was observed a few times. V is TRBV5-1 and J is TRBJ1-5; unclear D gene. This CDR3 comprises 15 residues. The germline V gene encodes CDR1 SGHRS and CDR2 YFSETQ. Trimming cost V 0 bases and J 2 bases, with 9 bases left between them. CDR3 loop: CASSLEGSRNQPQHF. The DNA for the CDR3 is TGCGCCAGCAGCTTGGAGGGTTCCCGCAATCAGCCCCAGCATTTT.

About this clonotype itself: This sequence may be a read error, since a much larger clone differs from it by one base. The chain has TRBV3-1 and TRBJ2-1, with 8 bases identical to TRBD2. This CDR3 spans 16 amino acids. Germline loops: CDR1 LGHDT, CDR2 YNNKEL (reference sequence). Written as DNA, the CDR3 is TGTGCCAGCAGCCAAGATCCTAGCGGGCTTTACAATGAGCGGTTCTTC. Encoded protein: CASSQDPSGLYNERFF.

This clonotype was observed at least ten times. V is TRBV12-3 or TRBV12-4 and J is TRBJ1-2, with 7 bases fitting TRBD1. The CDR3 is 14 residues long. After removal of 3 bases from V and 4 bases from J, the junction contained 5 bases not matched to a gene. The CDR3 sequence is CASSFSQGFYGYTF. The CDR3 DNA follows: TGTGCCAGCAGTTTCTCACAGGGGTTCTATGGCTACACCTTC.

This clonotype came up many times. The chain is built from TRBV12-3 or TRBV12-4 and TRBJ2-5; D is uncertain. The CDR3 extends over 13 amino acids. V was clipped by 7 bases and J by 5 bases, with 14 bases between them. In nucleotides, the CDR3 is TGTGCCAGCACCCCGCTCGGCATCGAGACCCAGTACTTC. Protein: CASTPLGIETQYF.

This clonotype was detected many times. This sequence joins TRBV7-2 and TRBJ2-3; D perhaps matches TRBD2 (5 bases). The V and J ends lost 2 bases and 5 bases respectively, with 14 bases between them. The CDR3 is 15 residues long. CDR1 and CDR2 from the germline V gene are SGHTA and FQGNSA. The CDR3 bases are TGTGCCAGCAGCTTACCTACTAGTGGCAAAGATACGCAGTATTTT. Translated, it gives CASSLPTSGKDTQYF.

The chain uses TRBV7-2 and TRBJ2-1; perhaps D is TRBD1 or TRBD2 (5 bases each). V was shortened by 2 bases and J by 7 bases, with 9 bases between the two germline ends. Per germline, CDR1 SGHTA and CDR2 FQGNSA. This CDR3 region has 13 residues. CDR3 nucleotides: TGTGCCAGCAGCTTATACGGGGCGAATGAGCAGTTCTTC. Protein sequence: CASSLYGANEQFF. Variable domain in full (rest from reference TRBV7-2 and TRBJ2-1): GAGVSQSPSNKVTEKGKDVELRCDPISGHTALYWYRQSLGQGLEFLIYFQGNSAPDKSGLPSDRFSAERTGGSVSTLTIQRTQQEDSAVYLCASSLYGANEQFFGPGTRLTVL.

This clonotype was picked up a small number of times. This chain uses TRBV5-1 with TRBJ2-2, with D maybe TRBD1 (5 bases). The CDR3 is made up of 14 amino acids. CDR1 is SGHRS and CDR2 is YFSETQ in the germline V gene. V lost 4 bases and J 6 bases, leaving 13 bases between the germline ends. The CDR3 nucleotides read TGCGCCAGCAGCACCCAGGGAAGGGCCGGGGAGCTGTTTTTT. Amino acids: CASSTQGRAGELFF.